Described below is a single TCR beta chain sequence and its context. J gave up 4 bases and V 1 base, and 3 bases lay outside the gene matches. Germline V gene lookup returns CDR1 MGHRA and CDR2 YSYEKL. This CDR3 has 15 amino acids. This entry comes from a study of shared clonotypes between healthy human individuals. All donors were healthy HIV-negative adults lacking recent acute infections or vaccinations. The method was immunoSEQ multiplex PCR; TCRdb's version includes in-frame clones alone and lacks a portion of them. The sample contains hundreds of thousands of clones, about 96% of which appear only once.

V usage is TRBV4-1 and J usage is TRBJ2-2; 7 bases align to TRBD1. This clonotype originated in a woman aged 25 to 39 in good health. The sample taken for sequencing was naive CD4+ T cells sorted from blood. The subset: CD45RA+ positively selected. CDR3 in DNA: TGCGCCAGCAGCCAAGGACAGGGTAGCACCGGGGAGCTGTTTTTT. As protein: CASSQGQGSTGELFF.